The 32 T cell receptor beta chains below were found in one sample sequenced in a study of regulatory T cells in long-lasting Graves disease. Arm-PCR of CDR3 regions and iRepertoire HTBI primers were used to build TCR beta libraries. TCRdb independently ran MiXCR on the multiplex PCR reads; one entry per CDR3 protein. The table has about 320,000 distinct CDR3 sequences, 18% seen once. As to time point: newly diagnosed GD, antithyroid drugs for less than 3 months. PBMC RNA was the source of the TCR library. The sequencing here drew on peripheral blood mononuclear cells (PBMCs), taken at new diagnosis, from a patient treated with antithyroid drugs. These receptors originate from a female donor with Graves disease.

This clonotype was detected ten times or more. The gene calls are TRBV4-1 and TRBJ2-1; D call uncertain. Germline lookup yields CDR1 MGHRA and CDR2 YSYEKL. This CDR3 has 13 residues. V gave up 0 bases and J gave up 10 bases, with 10 bases separating them. The CDR3 DNA reads TGCGCCAGCAGCCAAGATGGAAGCGCCGAGCAGTTCTTC. Translated, it gives CASSQDGSAEQFF.

The chain recombines TRBV12-3 or TRBV12-4 with TRBJ2-1; D perhaps matches TRBD2 (5 bases). The CDR3 is 19 residues long. The ends were cut back, 4 bases at V and 5 bases at J, with 27 bases in the middle. CDR3 region: CASSSTSGSLGVGHNEQFF. CDR3 nucleotide sequence: TGTGCCAGCAGTTCTACAAGCGGATCCCTAGGTGTAGGCCACAATGAGCAGTTCTTC.

This clonotype came up many times. The chain has TRBV2 and TRBJ1-5; D call uncertain. Germline assignment: CDR1 SNHLY and CDR2 FYNNEI. Trimming pared 6 bases from V and 0 bases from J, leaving 18 bases between. This CDR3 is 17 amino acids long. CDR3 loop: CASSALEGSLSNQPQHF. In DNA form, the CDR3 reads TGTGCCAGCAGCGCCCTCGAGGGCTCCCTTAGCAATCAGCCCCAGCATTTT.

This clonotype appeared many times. The CDR3 bases are TGTGCCAGCAGTTTAGCGGGATTAAGTACGCAGTATTTT. Protein sequence: CASSLAGLSTQYF. The J gene is TRBJ2-3, the V gene TRBV27, with D perhaps TRBD2 (6 bases). Trimming left V 2 bases short and J 8 bases short, with 11 bases between. The CDR3 spans 13 residues. The germline CDR1 and CDR2 sequences are MNHEY and SMNVEV (reference sequence).

There are many counts of this clonotype. The genes are TRBV27 and TRBJ2-5; maybe TRBD2 (6 bases). Germline assignment: CDR1 MNHEY and CDR2 SMNVEV (reference sequence). The length of the CDR3 is 17 residues. V lost 7 bases and J 0 bases, leaving 21 bases between the germline ends. The chain's CDR3 is CASNSLDRTTHQETQYF. The CDR3 DNA is TGTGCCAGCAACTCGTTGGATCGGACTACCCACCAAGAGACCCAGTACTTC.

V and J are TRBV9 and TRBJ2-5; maybe TRBD2 (5 bases). The CDR3 covers 14 residues. V was trimmed by 4 bases and J by 4 bases, leaving 14 bases between them. CDR1 and CDR2 (germline): SGDLS, YYNGEE. The CDR3 DNA is TGTGCCAGCAGCCCCCGTGCGGGCCCAGAGACCCAGTACTTC. Its translation is CASSPRAGPETQYF.

This clonotype was detected ten times or more. This chain uses TRBV20-1 with TRBJ2-1; TRBD2 agrees at 8 bases. V lost 6 bases to trimming and J lost 9 bases; unmatched junction nucleotides: 16. Germline CDR1 DFQATT, CDR2 SNEGSKA (reference sequence). CDR3 size: 15 residues. The CDR3 sequence: CSAKRLAGGSPEQFF. The CDR3 bases are TGCAGTGCAAAGAGATTGGCGGGAGGATCACCTGAGCAGTTCTTC.

This clonotype was picked up many times. The gene calls are TRBV14 and TRBJ2-5; D gene ambiguous. In germline, CDR1 is SGHDN, CDR2 FVKESK. The CDR3 is 14 residues long. The ends were cut back, 8 bases at V and 3 bases at J, with 16 bases in the middle. Here the CDR3 reads CASGQLGSEETQYF. The CDR3 nucleotides are TGTGCCAGCGGTCAGCTCGGGTCCGAAGAGACCCAGTACTTC.

The chain couples TRBV27 to TRBJ2-6; no definite D call. V lost 4 bases and J lost 0, with 4 bases in between. From germline, CDR1 is MNHEY and CDR2 SMNVEV (reference sequence). There are 14 residues in the CDR3. The CDR3 here is CASSSFSGANVLTF. DNA for the CDR3: TGTGCCAGCAGTTCCTTCTCTGGGGCCAACGTCCTGACTTTC.

This clonotype was observed many times. The chain joins TRBV27 to TRBJ2-7, with TRBD1 matching 7 bases. The CDR3 consists of 14 residues. Trimming removed 5 bases from V and 2 bases from J; junction bases left unmatched: 6. Germline lookup yields CDR1 MNHEY and CDR2 SMNVEV (reference sequence). This CDR3 reads CASSQGQIAYEQYF. CDR3 bases: TGTGCCAGCAGTCAGGGACAGATCGCCTACGAGCAGTACTTC.

The chain combines TRBV19 with TRBJ2-1; D may correspond to TRBD1 or TRBD2 (6 bases each). Per germline, CDR1 LNHDA and CDR2 SQIVND (reference sequence). Trimming removed 2 bases at V and 3 bases at J, with 20 bases between. The CDR3 runs to 18 residues. The CDR3 DNA reads as TGTGCCAGTAGTATACGCTTATATAGGGGGGCCGTCTACAATGAGCAGTTCTTC. Protein sequence: CASSIRLYRGAVYNEQFF. The full variable domain, completed using reference TRBV19 and TRBJ2-1, is DGGITQSPKYLFRKEGQNVTLSCEQNLNHDAMYWYRQDPGQGLRLIYYSQIVNDFQKGDIAEGYSVSREKKESFPLTVTSAQKNPTAFYLCASSIRLYRGAVYNEQFFGPGTRLTVL.

V usage is TRBV2 and J usage is TRBJ1-1; D is possibly TRBD1 (6 bases). Trimming shortened V by 4 bases and J by 4 bases, and 10 bases separated the two germline ends. The CDR3 is 13 amino acids. Germline values: CDR1 SNHLY, CDR2 FYNNEI. The CDR3 DNA follows: TGTGCCAGCAGTGGCAGGGGAAGCACTGAAGCTTTCTTT. Its translation: CASSGRGSTEAFF.

This chain uses TRBV6-1 with TRBJ2-1; D possibly corresponds to TRBD2 (5 bases). Trimming took 5 bases from V and 4 from J, leaving 9 bases between them. Per germline, CDR1 MNHNS and CDR2 SASEGT. This CDR3 is 13 amino acids long. This CDR3 is CASSPGEYNEQFF. CDR3 coding DNA: TGTGCCAGCAGTCCCGGGGAATACAATGAGCAGTTCTTC.

This clonotype was counted a few times. V gene TRBV4-1 combines with J gene TRBJ1-3; no firm D call. Trimming took 6 bases from V and 7 from J, leaving 16 bases between them. CDR1 is MGHRA, CDR2 YSYEKL, per germline. The CDR3 consists of 14 residues. The CDR3 sequence: CASRPAGVGNTIYF. CDR3 nucleotides: TGCGCCAGCAGACCCGCCGGGGTCGGGAACACCATATATTTT.

Regarding this clonotype: This may come from a read error, since a much larger clone is one base off. This CDR3 is missing its conserved last phenylalanine or tryptophan, likely due to a read error. The rearrangement uses TRBV12-3 or TRBV12-4 and TRBJ2-7; D perhaps matches TRBD2 (6 bases). V was pared by 1 base and J by 0 bases, with 10 bases between. The CDR3 spans 15 residues. This CDR3 reads CASSLVGGSSYEQYS. The CDR3 DNA sequence: TGTGCCAGCAGTTTAGTCGGAGGGAGCTCCTACGAGCAGTACTCC.

This clonotype was counted only a few times. The chain's CDR3 is CASSVTGQGQETQYF. For the CDR3, the DNA is TGTGCCAGCAGCGTAACGGGACAGGGTCAAGAGACCCAGTACTTC. J is TRBJ2-5 and V is TRBV13; 9 positions match TRBD1. CDR3 size: 15 residues. The J segment lost 2 bases and the V segment lost 5 bases, leaving 6 bases of the junction unmatched. CDR1 PRHDT and CDR2 FYEKMQ come from the germline V gene (reference sequence). Looking up the rest from reference TRBV13 and TRBJ2-5 gives the full variable domain: AAGVIQSPRHLIKEKRETATLKCYPIPRHDTVYWYQQGPGQDPQFLISFYEKMQSDKGSIPDRFSAQQFSDYHSELNMSSLELGDSALYFCASSVTGQGQETQYFGPGTRLLVL.

This clonotype was recorded many times. This chain joins TRBV28 and TRBJ2-7, with D tentatively TRBD1 (6 bases). Germline values: CDR1 MDHEN, CDR2 SYDVKM. V lost 6 bases, J lost 4 bases, and 16 bases lay in between. The CDR3 is made up of 14 amino acids. In DNA, the CDR3 is TGTGCCAGCAGGTCTCCGACAGGAGGTTACGAGCAGTACTTC. Residues: CASRSPTGGYEQYF.

This clonotype appeared a few times. This sequence joins TRBV19 and TRBJ2-1; D might be TRBD2 (5 bases). V was trimmed by 2 bases and J by 7 bases, leaving 9 bases between them. CDR1 is LNHDA, CDR2 SQIVND, per germline (reference sequence). The CDR3 sequence is 13 residues long. The CDR3 spells CASSIRRGNEQFF. CDR3 nucleotide sequence: TGTGCCAGTAGTATACGTCGAGGGAATGAGCAGTTCTTC.

This clonotype was detected once. This is likely an artifact of a read error, given a far larger clone one base away. This chain uses TRBV11-2 with TRBJ1-1, with a possible D match to TRBD1 (5 bases). CDR3 length: 13 amino acids. Trimming pared 5 bases from V and 3 bases from J, leaving 10 bases between. Looked up from germline, CDR1 is SGHAT and CDR2 is FQNNGV. This CDR3 reads CASSKGSDTEAFF. The CDR3 DNA reads as TGTGCCAGCAGCAAGGGGTCGGACACTGAAGCTTTCTTT.

This clonotype appeared many times. The chain links TRBV6-1 to TRBJ1-3; D ambiguous. Deletions cut 0 bases from V and 4 bases from J, with 10 bases between. CDR1 is MNHNS and CDR2 is SASEGT in the germline V gene. The CDR3 contains 15 residues. In DNA, the CDR3 is TGTGCCAGCAGTGAAGCGCTGGCAGCAGGAAACACCATATATTTT. Translation gives CASSEALAAGNTIYF.

This clonotype occurred once. The rearrangement links TRBV5-1 to TRBJ2-5, with 12 bases that match TRBD1. The CDR3 runs 17 residues. V was pared by 0 bases and J by 0 bases, with 3 bases of the junction left unmatched. Germline CDR1 SGHRS, CDR2 YFSETQ. The CDR3 protein is CASSLGGTGGNQETQYF. The CDR3 region has the DNA TGCGCCAGCAGCTTGGGAGGGACAGGGGGCAACCAAGAGACCCAGTACTTC.

This clonotype was observed many times. The gene calls are TRBV5-1 and TRBJ2-1; D is perhaps TRBD2 (5 bases). The CDR3 is made up of 14 amino acids. Trimming pared 2 bases from V and 7 bases from J, leaving 13 bases between. Germline assignment: CDR1 SGHRS and CDR2 YFSETQ. As DNA, the CDR3 is TGCGCCAGCAGCTTAGCCGGGATCAGTAATGAGCAGTTCTTC. Translation: CASSLAGISNEQFF.

This clonotype was recorded a few times. V usage is TRBV9 and J usage is TRBJ1-4, with TRBD1 matching over 9 bases. With V trimmed by 0 bases and J by 5 bases, 5 bases remained unmatched. Germline values: CDR1 SGDLS, CDR2 YYNGEE. CDR3 size: 16 residues. The CDR3, as DNA: TGTGCCAGCAGCGTAGGCGGGACAGGGTTGAATGAAAAACTGTTTTTT. It specifies CASSVGGTGLNEKLFF.

Only a few counts were recorded for this clonotype. Just one base apart from a much larger clone, this may be a read error. CDR3 in amino acids: CASSLGFPGHSYKQYF. As DNA, the CDR3 is TGTGCCAGCAGTTTAGGGTTTCCGGGACACTCCTACAAGCAGTACTTC. The chain couples TRBV12-3 or TRBV12-4 to TRBJ2-7, with D maybe TRBD1 (6 bases). The CDR3 length is 16 residues.

This chain joins TRBV18 and TRBJ2-7; D ambiguous. In germline, CDR1 is KGHSH, CDR2 LQKENI. The CDR3 is 14 amino acids. With 2 bases removed from V and 3 bases from J, the gap between germline ends came to 11 bases. CDR3 nucleotide sequence: TGTGCCAGCTCACCAGGCTTTGCGGACTACGAGCAGTACTTC. Its protein is CASSPGFADYEQYF.

This clonotype was seen more than once but under ten times. The chain employs TRBV6-2 or TRBV6-3 and TRBJ2-1; TRBD2 aligns across 15 bases. The CDR3 is 18 residues long. CDR1 and CDR2 from the germline V gene are MNHEY and SVGEGT. Germline trimming cut 5 bases from V and 7 bases from J; bases unmatched to any gene: 12. CDR3 protein: CASSESGLAGGQKNEQFF. As DNA, the CDR3 is TGTGCCAGCAGTGAATCAGGACTAGCGGGAGGGCAAAAGAATGAGCAGTTCTTC.

This clonotype was detected a few times. The chain employs TRBV7-9 and TRBJ1-2; D remains ambiguous. The CDR3 is 16 amino acids. V lost 2 bases to trimming and J lost 0 bases, with 13 bases between them. Germline lookup yields CDR1 SEHNR and CDR2 FQNEAQ (reference sequence). The CDR3 DNA sequence: TGTGCCAGCAGCTTATTGGCCCTGACTTCTAACTATGGCTACACCTTC. This encodes CASSLLALTSNYGYTF.

Worth noting for this clonotype: Being one base from a much bigger clone, this may be a read error. The J gene is TRBJ2-7, the V gene TRBV28; TRBD2 aligns across 11 bases. Germline CDR1 reads MDHEN; CDR2 reads SYDVKM. The CDR3 has 14 residues. V was pared by 6 bases and J by 0 bases, with 1 base of the junction left unmatched. The CDR3 sequence is CASSGLAGSYEQYF. Here the CDR3 DNA reads TGTGCCAGCAGCGGACTAGCGGGCTCCTACGAGCAGTACTTC. Filled out from reference TRBV28 and TRBJ2-7, the complete variable domain reads DVKVTQSSRYLVKRTGEKVFLECVQDMDHENMFWYRQDPGLGLRLIYFSYDVKMKEKGDIPEGYSVSREKKERFSLILESASTNQTSMYLCASSGLAGSYEQYFGPGTRLTVT.

The rearrangement links TRBV7-9 to TRBJ1-4; possibly TRBD1 for D (6 bases). Between the trimmed V and J ends, which lost 5 bases and 0 bases, there was a span of 7 bases. Germline loops: CDR1 SEHNR, CDR2 FQNEAQ (reference sequence). The CDR3 extends over 14 amino acids. DNA for the CDR3: TGTGCCAGCAGCCGGGACACAACTAATGAAAAACTGTTTTTT. It is translated as CASSRDTTNEKLFF.

A few counts support this clonotype. The chain couples TRBV19 to TRBJ2-5; D remains ambiguous. Trimming took 5 bases from V and 3 from J, leaving 19 bases between them. Per the germline V gene, CDR1 is LNHDA and CDR2 is SQIVND (reference sequence). This CDR3 has 16 amino acids. The CDR3 loop reads CASSPLPEALKETQYF. CDR3 nucleotide sequence: TGTGCCAGTAGTCCCCTACCGGAAGCACTCAAAGAGACCCAGTACTTC.

This clonotype was detected many times. This chain connects TRBV10-3 to TRBJ2-5; the D is unclear. Germline assignment: CDR1 ENHRY and CDR2 SYGVKD. The CDR3 loop spans 15 amino acids. The V and J ends lost 10 bases and 2 bases respectively, with 20 bases between them. The CDR3, as DNA: TGTGCCACCGCGGACCCCATCTTGCATCAAGAGACCCAGTACTTC. This translates into CATADPILHQETQYF.

Ten or more counts support this clonotype. CDR3 nucleotides: TGTGCCAGCAGCTTATCCCTCACGTACGAGCAGTACTTC. Residues: CASSLSLTYEQYF. The J gene is TRBJ2-7, the V gene TRBV7-2, with D hard to call. CDR3 size: 13 residues. Germline CDR1 SGHTA, CDR2 FQGNSA. V was cut by 2 bases and J by 4 bases, with 9 bases left in between.